The rows below give T cell receptor beta chains drawn from one sample of a study of cytomegalovirus exposure and HLA in healthy donors. Method: immunoSEQ multiplex PCR; TCRdb's copy keeps in-frame clones and lacks some. The sample holds about 85,000 clones; around two thirds are singletons and the top ten take roughly 3.9%. The sequenced material came from PBMCs. The receptors stem from a man aged 25 to 40 in good health and CMV-seronegative. The CDR3 runs from the conserved cysteine through the conserved F or W. The D gene is left open where the match is weak. Clone size, where shown, is once, few, many, or a class for clones that have expanded.

V: TRBV19; D: NA; size: NA; J: TRBJ2-6; CDR3: CAGRGFGANVLTF; DNA: TGTGCCGGCAGAGGGTTTGGGGCCAACGTCCTGACTTTC
V: TRBV15; D: TRBD2; size: NA; J: TRBJ2-5; CDR3: CATSGSGGARETQYF; DNA: TGTGCCACCAGCGGTAGCGGGGGGGCGAGAGAGACCCAGTACTTC
V: TRBV4-3; D: NA; size: NA; J: TRBJ1-1; CDR3: CASSQADRVNTEAFF; DNA: TGCGCCAGCAGCCAAGCGGACAGAGTGAACACTGAAGCTTTCTTT
V: TRBV5-4; D: NA; size: NA; J: TRBJ2-1; CDR3: CASSREGASVYNEQFF; DNA: TGTGCCAGCAGCCGAGAAGGGGCTAGCGTCTACAATGAGCAGTTCTTC
V: TRBV6-1; D: TRBD2; size: few; J: TRBJ2-2; CDR3: CASRGLAGGTGELFF; DNA: TGTGCCAGCAGGGGACTAGCGGGGGGCACCGGGGAGCTGTTTTTT
V: TRBV28; D: TRBD1; size: NA; J: TRBJ2-7; CDR3: CASSLIVAGGAHEQYF; DNA: TGTGCCAGCAGTTTAATCGTGGCAGGGGGAGCGCACGAGCAGTACTTC
V: TRBV7-8; D: TRBD2; size: few; J: TRBJ2-3; CDR3: CASSLAWLAGGIRYTQYF; DNA: TGTGCCAGCAGCTTAGCATGGCTAGCGGGGGGGATAAGATATACGCAGTATTTT
V: TRBV5-5; D: TRBD1; size: few; J: TRBJ2-3; CDR3: CASSYPGQGLTDTQYF; DNA: TGTGCCAGCAGCTACCCGGGACAGGGGCTCACAGATACGCAGTATTTT
V: TRBV7-2; D: NA; size: once; J: TRBJ2-7; CDR3: CASSLQSPYEQYF; DNA: TGTGCCAGCAGCTTACAGTCCCCCTACGAGCAGTACTTC
V: TRBV11-1; D: TRBD2; size: few; J: TRBJ2-5; CDR3: CASSSGTSGTAYQETQYF; DNA: TGTGCCAGCAGCTCGGGGACTAGCGGGACCGCGTACCAAGAGACCCAGTACTTC
V: TRBV30; D: NA; size: few; J: TRBJ1-4; CDR3: CAWSFLTGINEKLFF; DNA: TGTGCCTGGAGTTTTCTGACAGGCATTAATGAAAAACTGTTTTTT
V: TRBV9; D: TRBD2; size: few; J: TRBJ2-2; CDR3: CASSVELAENTGELFF; DNA: TGTGCCAGCAGCGTAGAACTAGCGGAAAACACCGGGGAGCTGTTTTTT
V: TRBV19; D: TRBD1; size: NA; J: TRBJ1-2; CDR3: CASSLIGTGWGYTF; DNA: TGTGCCAGTAGTCTCATAGGGACAGGATGGGGCTACACCTTC
V: TRBV4-2; D: NA; size: NA; J: TRBJ2-6; CDR3: CASSQDGTTGANVLTF; DNA: TGTGCCAGCAGCCAAGATGGGACAACTGGGGCCAACGTCCTGACTTTC
V: TRBV10-1; D: NA; size: NA; J: TRBJ1-1; CDR3: CASSERGLLSEAFF; DNA: TGCGCCAGCAGTGAACGGGGGTTATTATCTGAAGCTTTCTTT
V: TRBV29-1; D: TRBD2; size: few; J: TRBJ2-7; CDR3: CSVGLAMSSYEQYF; DNA: TGCAGCGTTGGACTAGCGATGAGCTCCTACGAGCAGTACTTC
V: TRBV4-1; D: TRBD2; size: NA; J: TRBJ2-1; CDR3: CASSQRLAGGLNEQFF; DNA: TGCGCCAGCAGCCAAAGGCTAGCGGGGGGGCTAAATGAGCAGTTCTTC
V: TRBV11-3; D: TRBD1; size: NA; J: TRBJ2-7; CDR3: CASSRRGQGYEQYF; DNA: TGTGCCAGCAGCCGAAGAGGACAGGGCTACGAGCAGTACTTC
V: TRBV19; D: NA; size: NA; J: TRBJ1-6; CDR3: CASVSGRSYNSPLHF; DNA: TGTGCCAGTGTATCAGGGCGCTCCTATAATTCACCCCTCCACTTT
V: TRBV27; D: NA; size: NA; J: TRBJ2-2; CDR3: CASTPVLGPNRLLNTGELFF; DNA: TGTGCCAGCACCCCCGTATTGGGGCCGAACCGCCTCCTGAACACCGGGGAGCTGTTTTTT
V: TRBV10-3; D: NA; size: NA; J: TRBJ1-3; CDR3: CAISVTGFSGNTIYF; DNA: TGTGCCATCAGTGTCACAGGGTTCTCTGGAAACACCATATATTTT
V: TRBV10-3; D: NA; size: NA; J: TRBJ1-1; CDR3: CAISRGMNTEAFF; DNA: TGTGCCATCAGTAGGGGAATGAACACTGAAGCTTTCTTT
V: TRBV5-5; D: TRBD2; size: few; J: TRBJ2-7; CDR3: CASSLVLAGAHEQYF; DNA: TGTGCCAGCAGCTTGGTACTAGCGGGAGCTCACGAGCAGTACTTC
V: TRBV2; D: NA; size: NA; J: TRBJ2-3; CDR3: CASRNGLTDTQYF; DNA: TGTGCCAGCAGAAATGGACTCACAGATACGCAGTATTTT
V: TRBV14; D: TRBD2; size: NA; J: TRBJ2-7; CDR3: CASSQVMREYEQYF; DNA: TGTGCCAGCAGCCAAGTCATGCGGGAGTACGAGCAGTACTTC
V: TRBV9; D: TRBD2; size: NA; J: TRBJ2-7; CDR3: CASSAGGSGGYEQYF; DNA: TGTGCCAGCAGCGCCGGGGGTTCGGGGGGATACGAGCAGTACTTC
V: TRBV6-1; D: TRBD1; size: NA; J: TRBJ1-3; CDR3: CASSGGQANVF; DNA: TGTGCCAGCAGTGGGGGACAGGCGAATGTTTTT
V: TRBV5-1; D: NA; size: NA; J: TRBJ2-5; CDR3: CASSLGNTGAGETQYF; DNA: TGCGCCAGCAGCTTGGGCAATACAGGTGCGGGGGAGACCCAGTACTTC
V: TRBV6-1; D: TRBD1; size: NA; J: TRBJ2-3; CDR3: CASSEGTGGGTDTQYF; DNA: TGTGCCAGCAGTGAAGGAACAGGGGGCGGCACAGATACGCAGTATTTT
V: TRBV15; D: TRBD1; size: few; J: TRBJ2-7; CDR3: CATSTEGTGVFGEQYF; DNA: TGTGCCACCAGCACCGAAGGGACAGGGGTCTTCGGCGAGCAGTACTTC
V: TRBV10-3; D: TRBD1; size: few; J: TRBJ2-6; CDR3: CAISEWAGGPPGANVLTF; DNA: TGTGCCATCAGTGAGTGGGCAGGGGGCCCCCCTGGGGCCAACGTCCTGACTTTC
V: TRBV19; D: NA; size: NA; J: TRBJ2-1; CDR3: CASRGLISKQFF; DNA: TGTGCCAGTAGGGGGCTGATATCGAAGCAGTTCTTC
V: TRBV6-6; D: NA; size: few; J: TRBJ2-6; CDR3: CASSLQELDVLTF; DNA: TGTGCCAGCAGTCTCCAGGAATTGGACGTCCTGACTTTC
V: TRBV7-9; D: TRBD1; size: NA; J: TRBJ1-4; CDR3: CASTLGGGTEKLFF; DNA: TGTGCCAGCACCCTAGGGGGCGGAACTGAAAAACTGTTTTTT